These 32 T cell receptor beta chains share one sample of origin, sequenced in a study of blood T cell repertoires in COVID-19. Measured with immunoSEQ multiplex PCR; TCRdb has only the in-frame clones, and not every one. The sample records roughly 500,000 clones, 80% to 90% being singletons. Sequencing was performed on PBMCs or T cells enriched from blood (not recorded which). These receptors all come from a woman aged 55-75 years who had recovered from COVID-19.

The chain uses TRBV7-9 and TRBJ1-6; D might be TRBD1 (5 bases). Germline V gives CDR1 SEHNR, CDR2 FQNEAQ (reference sequence). This CDR3 region has 18 residues. Trimming took off 4 bases at V and 0 bases at J, with 16 bases between the two ends. This CDR3 is CASSSGGRSSSYNSPLHF. The DNA for the CDR3 is TGTGCCAGCAGCTCGGGGGGTAGGTCCAGCTCCTATAATTCACCCCTCCACTTT.

The CDR3 nucleotides are TGCAGCGCCGGGACAGGGAACTATGGCTACACCTTC. Residues: CSAGTGNYGYTF. This chain joins TRBV29-1 and TRBJ1-2; 9 bases are a match to TRBD1. This CDR3 has 12 residues. The V gene's germline CDR1 is SQVTM and CDR2 ANQGSEA. The V gene end was trimmed by 7 bases and the J gene end by 2 bases; junction bases not matched to a gene: 2.

This chain joins TRBV6-2 or TRBV6-3 and TRBJ2-2, with 10 bases fitting TRBD2. The germline V gene has CDR1 MNHEY and CDR2 SVGEGT. V dropped 1 base and J dropped 4; count of bases not matched to a gene: 3. The CDR3 contains 16 residues. The DNA of the CDR3 is TGTGCCAGCAGTTACTTACTAGCGGGGATCACCGGGGAGCTGTTTTTT. It translates to CASSYLLAGITGELFF.

The chain has TRBV18 and TRBJ1-5, with 11 positions matching TRBD1. After removal of 3 bases from V and 8 bases from J, the junction contained 0 bases not matched to a gene. Germline assignment: CDR1 KGHSH and CDR2 LQKENI. This CDR3 spans 13 amino acids. CDR3 protein: CASSPGQGEPQHF. CDR3 nucleotides: TGTGCCAGCTCACCGGGACAGGGGGAGCCCCAGCATTTT. Variable domain in full (rest from reference TRBV18 and TRBJ1-5): NAGVMQNPRHLVRRRGQEARLRCSPMKGHSHVYWYRQLPEEGLKFMVYLQKENIIDESGMPKERFSAEFPKEGPSILRIQQVVRGDSAAYFCASSPGQGEPQHFGDGTRLSIL.

The V call is TRBV10-2, the J call TRBJ2-5; possible D gene TRBD2, 5 bases. Germline V gives CDR1 WSHSY, CDR2 SAAADI. V was pared by 3 bases and J by 7 bases, with 6 bases between. The CDR3 runs 11 residues. CDR3: CASSEGGTQYF. The CDR3 nucleotides read TGCGCCAGCAGTGAAGGAGGGACCCAGTACTTC.

V and J are TRBV6-6 and TRBJ2-7; no firm D call. Germline CDR1 MNHNY, CDR2 SVGAGI (reference sequence). This CDR3 comprises 14 residues. V lost 3 bases and J 4 bases, leaving 13 bases between the germline ends. Here the CDR3 reads CASSYNAGSYEQYF. DNA for the CDR3: TGTGCCAGCAGTTATAACGCAGGATCATACGAGCAGTACTTC.

The chain combines TRBV29-1 with TRBJ1-1; 11 positions agree with TRBD1. The germline gives CDR1 SQVTM, CDR2 ANQGSEA. This CDR3 spans 11 amino acids. The trim removed 7 bases at V and 8 bases at J, leaving 3 bases unmatched. The CDR3 loop reads CSARTGGEAFF. The CDR3 nucleotides read TGCAGCGCCAGGACAGGGGGCGAAGCTTTCTTT.

The CDR3 protein is CASSADSYSSYNSPLHF. Written as DNA, the CDR3 is TGTGCCAGCAGCGCGGACTCGTACAGCTCCTATAATTCACCCCTCCACTTT. This chain connects TRBV9 to TRBJ1-6; the D is unclear. Germline V CDR1 and CDR2: SGDLS, YYNGEE. V was trimmed by 3 bases and J by 0 bases, leaving 13 bases between them. The CDR3 contains 17 residues.

The chain carries TRBV4-2 and TRBJ2-2; perhaps TRBD1 as D (6 bases). V lost 1 base and J lost 0, with 15 bases in between. CDR1 is LGHNA and CDR2 is YNFKEQ in the germline V gene. The length of the CDR3 is 18 residues. CDR3 bases: TGTGCCAGCAGCCAAGTACCACTAGGGGGTGCGAACACCGGGGAGCTGTTTTTT. As protein: CASSQVPLGGANTGELFF.

This chain joins TRBV29-1 and TRBJ2-1; 8 bases line up with TRBD1. This CDR3 spans 13 amino acids. The trim removed 7 bases at V and 8 bases at J, leaving 10 bases unmatched. Germline lookup yields CDR1 SQVTM and CDR2 ANQGSEA. CDR3 DNA sequence: TGCAGCGCCTCAGGGGGCCCACAGTATGAGCAGTTCTTC. Protein product: CSASGGPQYEQFF.

The chain uses TRBV6-6 and TRBJ1-2; 9 nucleotides agree with TRBD1. Germline loops: CDR1 MNHNY, CDR2 SVGAGI (reference sequence). With V trimmed by 6 bases and J by 7 bases, 6 bases remained unmatched. There are 13 residues in the CDR3. The CDR3, as DNA: TGTGCCAGCAGACAAACAGGGGGCATTGGCTACACCTTC. It is translated as CASRQTGGIGYTF.

The rearrangement links TRBV25-1 to TRBJ2-7; 7 bases map to TRBD1. The CDR3 is 14 amino acids. V shed 6 bases, J shed 0 bases, and the junction held 5 bases outside the gene matches. Germline loops: CDR1 MGHDK, CDR2 SYGVNS. The CDR3 DNA follows: TGTGCCAGCAGGCGGCCAGGGGGCTCCTACGAGCAGTACTTC. This sequence encodes CASRRPGGSYEQYF.

In the case of this clone: The same CDR3 can be traced to other DNA sequences in this sample. The V and J genes are TRBV12-3 or TRBV12-4 and TRBJ1-5; 7 positions agree with TRBD1. With V trimmed by 4 bases and J by 7 bases, 4 bases remained unmatched. The CDR3 consists of 13 residues. The CDR3 loop reads CASSSQGNQPQHF. Here the CDR3 DNA reads TGTGCCAGCAGTTCACAGGGGAACCAGCCCCAGCATTTT.

V and J are TRBV2 and TRBJ2-7, with TRBD1 matching 8 bases. Germline assignment: CDR1 SNHLY and CDR2 FYNNEI. The junction had 11 bases not matched to a gene; V was cut back by 5 bases and J by 5 bases. The CDR3 totals 15 residues. CDR3 bases: TGTGCCAGCAGTCGGGCAGGGGGCATAGGAGACGAGCAGTACGTC. Translation gives CASSRAGGIGDEQYV.

The chain links TRBV3-1 (or the pseudogene TRBV3-2) to TRBJ2-7, with 9 bases lining up with TRBD1. In germline, CDR1 is LGHDT, CDR2 YNNKEL (reference sequence). The CDR3 runs to 14 residues. V gave up 3 bases and J gave up 5 bases; unmatched junction bases: 5. CDR3 sequence reads: CASSHRDRANEQYV. Written as DNA, the CDR3 is TGTGCCAGCAGCCACCGGGACAGGGCTAACGAGCAGTACGTC.

The chain joins TRBV6-5 to TRBJ1-1; D not certain. With 6 bases removed from V and 4 bases from J, the gap between germline ends came to 12 bases. The CDR3 runs to 13 residues. CDR1 MNHEY and CDR2 SVGAGI come from the germline V gene. DNA for the CDR3: TGTGCCAGCAGGCCAAATCCAGGCACTGAAGCTTTCTTT. Amino acid sequence: CASRPNPGTEAFF.

This chain connects TRBV5-1 to TRBJ1-2; D unclear. V lost 0 bases, J lost 4 bases, and 7 bases lay in between. CDR3 length: 13 amino acids. Germline-derived CDR1 and CDR2 are SGHRS and YFSETQ. CDR3 in DNA: TGCGCCAGCAGCTTGGGCTACCCCTATGGCTACACCTTC. It encodes CASSLGYPYGYTF.

The chain recombines TRBV15 with TRBJ1-6; 7 positions agree with TRBD1. Germline values: CDR1 LNHNV, CDR2 YYDKDF (reference sequence). The CDR3 length is 15 residues. V trimming: 3 bases; J trimming: 6 bases; junction bases outside the gene matches: 5. The CDR3 sequence is CATSSRAGGNSPLHF. The DNA for the CDR3 is TGTGCCACCAGCAGTAGGGCAGGGGGTAATTCACCCCTCCACTTT.

The chain links TRBV2 to TRBJ1-5; no definite D call. Germline CDR1 and CDR2: SNHLY and FYNNEI. Trimming stripped 2 bases from V and 1 base from J, with 9 bases between. The CDR3 is 15 residues long. The CDR3 coding sequence is TGTGCCAGCAGTGAAATGTACAGCAGCAATCAGCCCCAGCATTTT. Amino acids: CASSEMYSSNQPQHF.

V is TRBV19 and J is TRBJ1-2, with 7 bases that match TRBD1. Germline CDR1 and CDR2: LNHDA and SQIVND (reference sequence). The CDR3 is made up of 11 amino acids. V lost 4 bases and J lost 8; bases outside the gene matches: 1. Written as DNA, the CDR3 is TGTGCCAGTAGTACGACAGGGGGCTACACCTTC. As protein: CASSTTGGYTF.

The J gene is TRBJ1-2, the V gene TRBV19; D not resolved. The CDR3 loop spans 15 amino acids. The V gene lost 6 bases and the J gene lost 0 bases, with 14 bases spanning the gap. Germline values: CDR1 LNHDA, CDR2 SQIVND (reference sequence). The CDR3 region is CASSSSLGANYGYTF. In nucleotides, the CDR3 is TGTGCCAGTAGCTCGTCTTTGGGAGCTAACTATGGCTACACCTTC.

V and J are TRBV3-1 (or the pseudogene TRBV3-2) and TRBJ2-2; D may be TRBD2 (6 bases). The CDR3 consists of 18 residues. V lost 4 bases and J 0 bases, leaving 18 bases between the germline ends. CDR1 is LGHDT, CDR2 YNNKEL, per germline (reference sequence). CDR3 sequence: CASSPGVRQPPNTGELFF. The CDR3 DNA follows: TGTGCCAGCAGCCCGGGGGTGAGGCAGCCACCGAACACCGGGGAGCTGTTTTTT.

The rearrangement links TRBV7-9 to TRBJ2-7; the match to TRBD1 covers 7 bases. V lost 5 bases to trimming and J lost 2 bases; unmatched junction nucleotides: 6. The CDR3 contains 14 residues. Germline CDR1 SEHNR, CDR2 FQNEAQ (reference sequence). This chain's CDR3 is CASSPPGQAYEQYF. CDR3 coding DNA: TGTGCCAGCAGCCCTCCCGGACAGGCCTACGAGCAGTACTTC.

The rearrangement links TRBV24-1 to TRBJ1-2; D remains unclear. The CDR3 extends over 16 amino acids. Trimming took off 3 bases at V and 4 bases at J, with 17 bases between the two ends. CDR1 KGHDR and CDR2 SFDVKD come from the germline V gene. CDR3 region: CATSDPAGIGIYGYTF. CDR3 in DNA: TGTGCCACCAGTGATCCTGCGGGGATAGGGATCTATGGCTACACCTTC.

The chain uses TRBV7-6 and TRBJ2-7; D unclear. The CDR3 totals 12 residues. V lost 3 bases to trimming and J lost 6 bases, with 9 bases between them. Germline V lookup: CDR1 SGHVS, CDR2 FNYEAQ. The CDR3 DNA is TGTGCCAGCAGCTTCGGTGAGGTCGAGCAGTACGTC. It encodes CASSFGEVEQYV.

This chain links TRBV13 with TRBJ2-2; 8 bases fit TRBD1. The CDR3 runs to 18 residues. Germline CDR1 and CDR2: PRHDT and FYEKMQ (reference sequence). V trimming: 6 bases; J trimming: 4 bases; junction bases outside the gene matches: 16. CDR3 in DNA: TGTGCCAGCAGGTCTCTCTCGGCAGGGGGCATAAGCACCGGGGAGCTGTTTTTT. Residues: CASRSLSAGGISTGELFF.

The chain is built from TRBV30 and TRBJ1-1; 8 bases are shared with TRBD1. V gave up 2 bases and J gave up 9 bases; unmatched junction bases: 8. The CDR3 has 13 amino acids. Germline V gene sequence: CDR1 GTSNPN, CDR2 SVGIG (reference sequence). In nucleotides, the CDR3 is TGTGCCTGGAGTATAACCGGGACAGGAAAAGCTTTCTTT. Encoded protein: CAWSITGTGKAFF.

The chain has TRBV9 and TRBJ2-2; D is uncertain. CDR3 size: 12 residues. The V gene lost 4 bases and the J gene lost 7 bases, with 8 bases spanning the gap. Germline lookup yields CDR1 SGDLS and CDR2 YYNGEE. The CDR3: CASSLSGGELFF. CDR3 in DNA: TGTGCCAGCAGCCTTTCCGGCGGGGAGCTGTTTTTT.

This chain joins TRBV19 and TRBJ2-5, with 7 nucleotides matching TRBD2. Germline trimming cut 7 bases from V and 1 base from J; bases unmatched to any gene: 12. The CDR3 length is 16 residues. Germline V CDR1 and CDR2: LNHDA, SQIVND (reference sequence). The CDR3 nucleotides are TGTGCCAGTACCCCAGTGGGCGGGGGAATCCAAGAGACCCAGTACTTC. Encoded protein: CASTPVGGGIQETQYF.

The V and J genes are TRBV24-1 and TRBJ2-3; TRBD2 matches at 7 bases. This CDR3 has 16 residues. V lost 3 bases, J lost 6 bases, and 11 bases stayed unmatched. Germline V gene lookup returns CDR1 KGHDR and CDR2 SFDVKD. CDR3 DNA: TGTGCCACCAGTGATAGGGCGAGGCGGGGGTTGGATACGCAGTATTTT. Amino acids: CATSDRARRGLDTQYF.

This chain joins TRBV2 and TRBJ1-2; 9 positions agree with TRBD1. This CDR3 region has 14 residues. V lost 6 bases and J lost 4; bases outside the gene matches: 6. Looked up from germline, CDR1 is SNHLY and CDR2 is FYNNEI. The CDR3, as DNA: TGTGCCAGCAGGGGACAGGGAATCGGCTATGGCTACACCTTC. This sequence encodes CASRGQGIGYGYTF. The full variable domain, rest sourced from reference TRBV2 and TRBJ1-2, is EPEVTQTPSHQVTQMGQEVILRCVPISNHLYFYWYRQILGQKVEFLVSFYNNEISEKSEIFDDQFSVERPDGSNFTLKIRSTKLEDSAMYFCASRGQGIGYGYTFGSGTRLTVV.

The rearrangement joins TRBV20-1 to TRBJ1-5; D is undetermined. The CDR3 spans 13 residues. Deletions cut 3 bases from V and 2 bases from J, with 8 bases between. Germline CDR1 reads DFQATT; CDR2 reads SNEGSKA (reference sequence). CDR3 region: CSASNGGNQPQHF. Here the CDR3 DNA reads TGCAGTGCTAGTAACGGGGGCAATCAGCCCCAGCATTTT.